Reported below is one T cell receptor (beta chain). Antigen specificity is unknown. These data originate in a study of cytomegalovirus exposure and HLA in healthy donors. PCR employed 60 Vbeta and 13 Jbeta primers. Clones were sequenced by immunoSEQ multiplex PCR, and TCRdb holds only the in-frame ones, with some missing. Of tens of thousands of clones listed, around 80% are singletons. Study observations and caveats: The number of N-insertions in an Asian-associated ancestry cluster was reportedly below the 666-donor mean in a later analysis. Published work reported that the classifier diagnosed cytomegalovirus status with high specificity and sensitivity.

V was pared by 8 bases and J by 5 bases, with 7 bases of the junction left unmatched. Germline CDR1 reads SNHLY; CDR2 reads FYNNEI. The CDR3 runs to 13 residues. The V call is TRBV2, the J call TRBJ2-3; 7 bases agree with TRBD2. Sequenced input: PBMCs. This TCR was sampled from a man aged 50 to 59 in good health and CMV-seronegative. CDR3 amino acids: CASSAGDGDTQYF. As DNA, the CDR3 is TGTGCCAGCTCTGCGGGGGATGGAGATACGCAGTATTTT.